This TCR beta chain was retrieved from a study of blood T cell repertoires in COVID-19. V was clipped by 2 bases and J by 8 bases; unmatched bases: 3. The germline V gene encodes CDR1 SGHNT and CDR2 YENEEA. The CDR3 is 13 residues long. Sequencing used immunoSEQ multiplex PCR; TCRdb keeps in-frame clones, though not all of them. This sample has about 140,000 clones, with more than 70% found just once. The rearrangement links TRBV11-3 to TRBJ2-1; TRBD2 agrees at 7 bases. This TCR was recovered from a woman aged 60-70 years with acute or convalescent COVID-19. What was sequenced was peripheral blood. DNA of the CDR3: TGTGCCAGCAGCTTAACTAGCGTACATGAGCAGTTCTTC. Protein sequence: CASSLTSVHEQFF.